A selection of T cell receptor beta chains follows, all from one sample in a study of T cells in localized non-small cell lung cancer. Assay used: immunoSEQ multiplex PCR; TCRdb lists only in-frame clones, some missing. Among 30,000 to 40,000 clones, roughly 75% were seen once, and the ten largest hold 33%. Sequenced here: peripheral blood, sampled before any cancer treatment. Receptor source: a male donor at least 60 years old with stage II squamous cell lung carcinoma. Both conserved end residues are part of each CDR3. The D gene is left open where the match is weak.

>TRBD2|TRBV10-2
CASSESTGLAGTDTQYF
>-|TRBV5-1
CASSPPPEDTQYF
>-|TRBV6-5
CASSYSPVTNEKLFF
>-|TRBV13
CASSQGPVSTDTQYF
>TRBD1|TRBV10-3
CAISLQGPSTDTQYF
>-|TRBV6-1
CASSEAGHLQYF
>TRBD1|TRBV29-1
CSVYRGHGEKLFF
>TRBD1|TRBV5-8
CASSLVPDRGQPQHF
>TRBD1|TRBV30
CAWSVQQGYGEKLFF
>TRBD1|TRBV5-1
CASSYGTGNTEAFF
>TRBD1|TRBV2
CASSESDRVQYF
>-|TRBV10-2
CASKISRGSGEAFF
>-|TRBV27
CASSFGVSYEQYF
>TRBD1|TRBV19
CASSRQGAFSYEQYF
>-|TRBV6-5
CASSSPTGAVTDTQYF
>-|TRBV5-6
CASSRVGTDSGNTIYF